These 2 T cell receptor beta chains were sequenced from one sample in a study of T cells after yellow fever vaccination. MiXCR, run by TCRdb on the 5' RACE reads, gives a single entry per CDR3 protein. The sample shows some 340,000 distinct CDR3 sequences, roughly 4.3% of them seen only once. The sequences come from PBMCs, collected 5 days after the yellow fever booster vaccination. These receptors all come from a young man who received the YFV17D yellow fever vaccine.

In this sample, this clonotype turned up a few times. The V gene is TRBV12-3 or TRBV12-4, the J gene TRBJ2-5; D remains ambiguous. Trimming left V 3 bases short and J 1 base short, with 9 bases between. This CDR3 is built from 14 residues. The CDR3 DNA reads as TGTGCCAGCAGTTTGATGGAGTTCCAAGAGACCCAGTACTTC. It encodes CASSLMEFQETQYF.

This clonotype was picked up a small number of times. The rearrangement links TRBV7-8 to TRBJ2-3; tentative D call: TRBD2 (6 bases). V lost 2 bases and J lost 3, with 15 bases in between. CDR1 and CDR2 from the germline V gene are SGHVS and FQNEAQ. The CDR3 runs to 16 residues. The CDR3 is CASSLLAGSLTDTQYF. CDR3 nucleotides: TGTGCCAGCAGCTTACTCGCGGGGTCCCTAACAGATACGCAGTATTTT.